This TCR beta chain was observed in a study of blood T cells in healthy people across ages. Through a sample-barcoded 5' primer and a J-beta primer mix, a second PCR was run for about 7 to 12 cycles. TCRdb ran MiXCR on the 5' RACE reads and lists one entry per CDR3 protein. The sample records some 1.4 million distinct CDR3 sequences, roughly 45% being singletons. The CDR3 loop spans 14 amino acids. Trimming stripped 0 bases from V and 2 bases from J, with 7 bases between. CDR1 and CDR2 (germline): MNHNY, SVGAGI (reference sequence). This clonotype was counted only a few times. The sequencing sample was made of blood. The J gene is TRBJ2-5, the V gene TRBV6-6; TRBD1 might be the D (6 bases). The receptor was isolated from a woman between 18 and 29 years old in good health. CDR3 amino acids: CASSYSGQQETQYF. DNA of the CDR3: TGTGCCAGCAGTTACTCCGGACAGCAAGAGACCCAGTACTTC.